This T cell receptor (beta chain) was sequenced for a study of blood T cells in healthy people across ages. CDR1 and CDR2 from the germline V gene are LNHNV and YYDKDF (reference sequence). Trimming pared 0 bases from V and 10 bases from J, leaving 18 bases between. CDR3 length: 16 amino acids. For the second PCR, which ran for roughly 6 to 11 cycles, a sample-barcoded 5' primer and a J-beta primer mix were used. From each sample, at least 2.5 million paired-end reads containing CDR3 were obtained. TCRdb reanalysed the 5' RACE reads using MiXCR and keeps one entry per CDR3 protein. This sample has 710,000 or so distinct CDR3 sequences, with 22% found just once.

The chain joins TRBV15 to TRBJ1-4; perhaps TRBD1 as D (6 bases). This receptor was identified in a man aged 70-80 years in good health. Specimen: blood. Here the CDR3 reads CATSRDLAGGVGKLFF. The CDR3 coding sequence is TGTGCCACCAGCAGAGATCTGGCCGGGGGCGTGGGAAAACTGTTTTTT.